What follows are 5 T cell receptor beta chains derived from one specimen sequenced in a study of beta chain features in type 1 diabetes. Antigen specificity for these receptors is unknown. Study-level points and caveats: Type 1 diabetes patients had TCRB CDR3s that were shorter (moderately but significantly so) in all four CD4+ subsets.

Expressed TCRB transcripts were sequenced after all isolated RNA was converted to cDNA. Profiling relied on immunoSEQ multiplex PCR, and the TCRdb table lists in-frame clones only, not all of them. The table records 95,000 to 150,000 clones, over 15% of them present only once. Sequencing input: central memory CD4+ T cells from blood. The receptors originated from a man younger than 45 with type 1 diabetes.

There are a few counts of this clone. CDR3 nucleotides: TGTGCCTGGATCCACTCGGAGGATAACTCTGGAAACACCATATATTTT. Encoded protein: CAWIHSEDNSGNTIYF. V usage is TRBV30 and J usage is TRBJ1-3; D is uncertain. From germline, CDR1 is GTSNPN and CDR2 SVGIG (reference sequence). The CDR3 contains 16 residues. V dropped 4 bases and J dropped 0 bases, with 16 bases sitting between them.

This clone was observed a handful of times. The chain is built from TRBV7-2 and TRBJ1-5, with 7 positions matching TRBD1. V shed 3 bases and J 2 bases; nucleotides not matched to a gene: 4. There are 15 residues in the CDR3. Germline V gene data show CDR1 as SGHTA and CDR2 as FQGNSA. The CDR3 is CASSFNTGGNQPQHF. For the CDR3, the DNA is TGTGCCAGCAGCTTCAACACAGGGGGCAATCAGCCCCAGCATTTT.

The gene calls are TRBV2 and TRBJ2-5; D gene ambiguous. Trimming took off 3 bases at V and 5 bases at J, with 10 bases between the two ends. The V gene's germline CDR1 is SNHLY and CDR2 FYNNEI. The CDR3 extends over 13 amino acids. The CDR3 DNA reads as TGTGCCAGCAGTGATCCGGGCAGGGAGACCCAGTACTTC. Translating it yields CASSDPGRETQYF.

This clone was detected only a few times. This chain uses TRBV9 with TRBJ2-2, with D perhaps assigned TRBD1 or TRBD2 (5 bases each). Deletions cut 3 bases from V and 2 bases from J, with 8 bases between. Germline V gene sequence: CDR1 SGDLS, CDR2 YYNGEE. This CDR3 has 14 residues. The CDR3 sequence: CASSAGTNTGELFF. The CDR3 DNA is TGTGCCAGCAGCGCTGGGACCAACACCGGGGAGCTGTTTTTT. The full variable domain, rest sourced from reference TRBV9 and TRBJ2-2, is DSGVTQTPKHLITATGQRVTLRCSPRSGDLSVYWYQQSLDQGLQFLIQYYNGEERAKGNILERFSAQQFPDLHSELNLSSLELGDSALYFCASSAGTNTGELFFGEGSRLTVL.

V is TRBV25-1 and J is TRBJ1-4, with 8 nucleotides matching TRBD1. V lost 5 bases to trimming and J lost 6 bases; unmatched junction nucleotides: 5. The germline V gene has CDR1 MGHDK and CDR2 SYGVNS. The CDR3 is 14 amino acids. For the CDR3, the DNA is TGTGCCAGCAGTCCCCAGGGGGCTGATGAAAAACTGTTTTTT. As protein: CASSPQGADEKLFF.